Listed below are T cell receptor beta chains from one sample, sequenced in a study of OX40 agonist ivuxolimab in advanced cancers. Some clones are missing from TCRdb's copy, which holds only in-frame ones; the method was immunoSEQ multiplex PCR. The sample records about 31,000 clones, 82% being singletons. Sequencing was performed on CD4+ or CD8+ T cells sorted from blood, taken in a trial of the OX40 agonist ivuxolimab. All receptors derive from an adult with an advanced solid tumor such as melanoma, head and neck, liver or kidney cancer. Both conserved end residues are part of each CDR3. The D gene is left open where the match is weak. Expanded clones get a size class; other rows say once, few or many, or leave the size out.

clone size	V gene	CDR3 length	D gene	J gene	CDR3 DNA	CDR3 protein
once	TRBV4-1	13	-	TRBJ2-7	TGCGCCAGCAGCCCCGGACGCGGCTACGAGCAGTACTTC	CASSPGRGYEQYF
-	TRBV4-1	15	-	TRBJ1-5	TGCGCCAGCAGCCAAATCTATGGCTGGGGTCAGCCCCAGCATTTT	CASSQIYGWGQPQHF
-	TRBV6-1	15	TRBD1	TRBJ2-7	TGTGCCAGCAGGAGGGGGCAGGCGAGCTCCTACGAGCAGTACTTC	CASRRGQASSYEQYF
few	TRBV9	17	TRBD1	TRBJ2-3	TGTGCCAGCAGCCAAGATCTTTGGGGACAGGGGACAGATACGCAGTATTTT	CASSQDLWGQGTDTQYF
-	TRBV30	13	TRBD1	TRBJ2-7	TGTGCCTGGAGAATGACAGGGTCTTACGAGCAGTACTTC	CAWRMTGSYEQYF
once	TRBV5-5	17	-	TRBJ1-5	TGTGCCAGCAGTCACGGCGTGTTCGGTCAGGGAGGGCAGCCCCAGCATTTT	CASSHGVFGQGGQPQHF
once	TRBV4-3	13	-	TRBJ2-2	TGCGCCAGCAGCCAAGGGGAAACCGGGGAGCTGTTTTTT	CASSQGETGELFF
-	TRBV5-5	14	-	TRBJ2-2	TGTGCCAGCAGCTTGGAGGTGGGGACCGGGGAGCTGTTTTTT	CASSLEVGTGELFF
-	TRBV18	15	TRBD2	TRBJ2-7	TGTGCCAGCTCCCAGGTCGGGACTAGCGGATACGAGCAGTACTTC	CASSQVGTSGYEQYF
medium-sized	TRBV2	14	TRBD2	TRBJ2-7	TGTGCCAGCAAAGTAAGCCTAGCGGGAAGCGAGCAGTACTTC	CASKVSLAGSEQYF
-	TRBV21-1	15	-	TRBJ2-7	TGTGCCAGCAGCAAAAGAGAAGGGGGTAGGGGCGAGCAGTACTTC	CASSKREGGRGEQYF
-	TRBV9	16	TRBD1	TRBJ2-3	TGTGCCAGCAGCGGACCCGGGACAGCGAGCACAGATACGCAGTATTTT	CASSGPGTASTDTQYF
-	TRBV28	16	TRBD1	TRBJ2-6	TGTGCCAGCAGTTCAACAGGGGAAGCTGGGGCCAACGTCCTGACTTTC	CASSSTGEAGANVLTF
-	TRBV7-7	15	TRBD1	TRBJ2-3	TGTGCCAGCAGCTTAGGGGGACAGGGCACAGATACGCAGTATTTT	CASSLGGQGTDTQYF
-	TRBV27	14	-	TRBJ2-5	TGTGCCAGCAGCCGCAGGGAGTACCAAGAGACCCAGTACTTC	CASSRREYQETQYF
-	TRBV11-2	13	-	TRBJ1-3	TGTGCCAGCAGCCTCACAGCTGGAAACACCATATATTTT	CASSLTAGNTIYF
-	TRBV11-2	13	-	TRBJ2-5	TGTGCCAGCACTCGACAGGCCCAAGAGACCCAGTACTTC	CASTRQAQETQYF
-	TRBV19	15	-	TRBJ2-7	TGTGCCAGTAGTATAGACGGGACCGCCGGTTACGAGCAGTACTTC	CASSIDGTAGYEQYF
-	TRBV28	14	TRBD2	TRBJ2-5	TGTGCCAGCAACGTAGCGGGAGTTGCAGAGACCCAGTACTTC	CASNVAGVAETQYF
-	TRBV4-1	17	-	TRBJ1-4	TGCGCCAGCAGCCAAGAAGCGGAAGGGCCAGGGAGCGAAAAACTGTTTTTT	CASSQEAEGPGSEKLFF